The rows below give T cell receptor beta chains drawn from one sample of a study of regulatory T cells in long-lasting Graves disease. TCRdb passed the multiplex PCR reads through MiXCR, listing each CDR3 protein once. The repertoire includes under 800,000 distinct CDR3 sequences, roughly 16% of them detected once, and around a sixth sits in the top ten. These data were also reused for a study on T cells in Graves' hyperthyroidism and ophthalmopathy.

The starting material was peripheral blood mononuclear cells (PBMCs), obtained at new diagnosis, from a patient treated with antithyroid drugs. The receptors originated from a woman aged 25 to 39 with Graves disease. Both conserved end residues are part of each CDR3. D genes are given only for firm matches. Clone size appears in some rows only: once, few, many, or a class for an expanded clone.

v_call: TRBV3-1
d_call: TRBD2
j_call: TRBJ2-2
clone_size: -
cdr3_aa: CASSPGLAGGDTGELFF
cdr3_nt: TGTGCCAGCAGCCCGGGACTAGCGGGAGGTGACACCGGGGAGCTGTTTTTT

v_call: TRBV5-1
d_call: TRBD1
j_call: TRBJ1-2
clone_size: many
cdr3_aa: CASATGTGGPGYTF
cdr3_nt: TGCGCCAGTGCAACCGGGACAGGGGGCCCTGGCTACACCTTC

v_call: TRBV2
d_call: -
j_call: TRBJ2-7
clone_size: -
cdr3_aa: CASFVDRGGEQYF
cdr3_nt: TGTGCCAGCTTCGTGGACCGGGGTGGCGAGCAGTACTTC

v_call: TRBV15
d_call: -
j_call: TRBJ1-1
clone_size: many
cdr3_aa: CATSRDDRGSTSEAFF
cdr3_nt: TGTGCCACCAGCAGAGATGACCGGGGCTCAACCTCTGAAGCTTTCTTT

v_call: TRBV10-2
d_call: -
j_call: TRBJ2-6
clone_size: many
cdr3_aa: CASSGRPGANVLTF
cdr3_nt: TGCGCCAGCAGTGGTAGGCCTGGGGCCAACGTCCTGACTTTC

v_call: TRBV5-5
d_call: -
j_call: TRBJ1-4
clone_size: -
cdr3_aa: CASSQTGQGEKLFF
cdr3_nt: TGTGCCAGCAGCCAAACAGGGCAGGGGGAAAAACTGTTTTTT

v_call: TRBV18
d_call: -
j_call: TRBJ1-6
clone_size: -
cdr3_aa: CASSPSARGYSPLHF
cdr3_nt: TGTGCCAGCTCACCATCGGCCAGAGGCTATTCACCCCTCCACTTT

v_call: TRBV27
d_call: -
j_call: TRBJ1-1
clone_size: -
cdr3_aa: CASSSPLAGDAFF
cdr3_nt: TGTGCCAGCAGTTCACCCCTTGCAGGGGACGCTTTCTTT

v_call: TRBV3-1
d_call: -
j_call: TRBJ2-7
clone_size: many
cdr3_aa: CASSQEGRRGRNF
cdr3_nt: TGTGCCAGCAGCCAAGAGGGGAGGAGAGGGAGGAACTTC

v_call: TRBV28
d_call: -
j_call: TRBJ2-5
clone_size: many
cdr3_aa: CASSALGGVRETQYF
cdr3_nt: TGTGCCAGCAGTGCCCTTGGGGGTGTTCGAGAGACCCAGTACTTC

v_call: TRBV28
d_call: -
j_call: TRBJ2-3
clone_size: few
cdr3_aa: CATSVQVVATDTQYF
cdr3_nt: TGTGCCACCTCGGTACAGGTCGTAGCCACAGATACGCAGTATTTT

v_call: TRBV11-2
d_call: -
j_call: TRBJ1-4
clone_size: many
cdr3_aa: CASSSDGATNEKLFF
cdr3_nt: TGTGCCAGCAGCTCCGACGGAGCAACTAATGAAAAACTGTTTTTT

v_call: TRBV4-1
d_call: -
j_call: TRBJ2-7
clone_size: many
cdr3_aa: CASSQEPAGVGYEQYF
cdr3_nt: TGCGCCAGCAGCCAAGAACCGGCAGGGGTAGGCTACGAGCAGTACTTC

v_call: TRBV5-1
d_call: TRBD2
j_call: TRBJ2-3
clone_size: few
cdr3_aa: CASRGGVDTQYF
cdr3_nt: TGCGCCAGCCGGGGAGGGGTCGATACGCAGTATTTT

v_call: TRBV7-2
d_call: -
j_call: TRBJ1-5
clone_size: few
cdr3_aa: CASSLGGTVNQPQHF
cdr3_nt: TGTGCCAGCAGCCTCGGAGGGACCGTAAATCAGCCCCAGCATTTT

v_call: TRBV20-1
d_call: -
j_call: TRBJ2-6
clone_size: -
cdr3_aa: CSASDSAARGANVLTF
cdr3_nt: TGCAGTGCTAGCGACAGCGCCGCGAGAGGGGCCAACGTCCTGACTTTC

v_call: TRBV7-3
d_call: -
j_call: TRBJ1-1
clone_size: many
cdr3_aa: CASKYGPNTEAFF
cdr3_nt: TGTGCCAGCAAATACGGACCGAACACTGAAGCTTTCTTT

v_call: TRBV28
d_call: -
j_call: TRBJ1-1
clone_size: many
cdr3_aa: CASRPTAGLNTEAFF
cdr3_nt: TGTGCCAGCAGACCGACAGCAGGCTTAAACACTGAAGCTTTCTTT

v_call: TRBV7-2
d_call: -
j_call: TRBJ1-6
clone_size: many
cdr3_aa: CASSLDRASPLHF
cdr3_nt: TGTGCCAGCAGCTTAGATCGGGCTTCACCCCTCCACTTT

v_call: TRBV2
d_call: TRBD1
j_call: TRBJ2-7
clone_size: -
cdr3_aa: CASGTVSYEQYF
cdr3_nt: TGTGCCAGCGGGACAGTCTCCTACGAGCAGTACTTC

v_call: TRBV7-2
d_call: -
j_call: TRBJ2-3
clone_size: few
cdr3_aa: CASSLALGSGTTDTQYF
cdr3_nt: TGTGCCAGCAGCTTAGCGCTGGGTAGCGGAACCACAGATACGCAGTATTTT

v_call: TRBV19
d_call: -
j_call: TRBJ1-5
clone_size: many
cdr3_aa: CATAPFGWPQHF
cdr3_nt: TGTGCCACCGCCCCTTTCGGGTGGCCCCAGCATTTT

v_call: TRBV7-3
d_call: -
j_call: TRBJ2-3
clone_size: -
cdr3_aa: CASSSGAGLSTDTQYF
cdr3_nt: TGTGCCAGCAGCTCCGGCGCAGGTCTCAGCACAGATACGCAGTATTTT

v_call: TRBV18
d_call: -
j_call: TRBJ2-5
clone_size: -
cdr3_aa: CASSRRDREAGSQYF
cdr3_nt: TGTGCCAGCTCCCGACGCGACAGGGAGGCGGGTTCCCAGTACTTC

v_call: TRBV11-3
d_call: TRBD2
j_call: TRBJ2-3
clone_size: many
cdr3_aa: CASSLLAGGQDTQYF
cdr3_nt: TGTGCCAGCAGCCTTTTAGCGGGAGGCCAAGATACGCAGTATTTT

v_call: TRBV6-9
d_call: TRBD1
j_call: TRBJ2-1
clone_size: few
cdr3_aa: CASSYSDRARKNEQFF
cdr3_nt: TGTGCCAGCAGTTACTCAGACAGGGCCCGCAAGAATGAGCAGTTCTTC

v_call: TRBV5-1
d_call: TRBD1
j_call: TRBJ2-2
clone_size: many
cdr3_aa: CASSSDRAAYTGELFF
cdr3_nt: TGCGCCAGCAGCTCCGACAGGGCGGCGTACACCGGGGAGCTGTTTTTT

v_call: TRBV20-1
d_call: TRBD1
j_call: TRBJ2-3
clone_size: once
cdr3_aa: CSAYGLQGANTDTQYF
cdr3_nt: TGCAGTGCTTATGGTTTACAGGGGGCGAATACAGATACGCAGTATTTT

v_call: TRBV5-1
d_call: TRBD2
j_call: TRBJ2-7
clone_size: many
cdr3_aa: CASSSLAGGPNEQYF
cdr3_nt: TGCGCCAGCAGCTCCTTAGCGGGAGGGCCCAACGAGCAGTACTTC